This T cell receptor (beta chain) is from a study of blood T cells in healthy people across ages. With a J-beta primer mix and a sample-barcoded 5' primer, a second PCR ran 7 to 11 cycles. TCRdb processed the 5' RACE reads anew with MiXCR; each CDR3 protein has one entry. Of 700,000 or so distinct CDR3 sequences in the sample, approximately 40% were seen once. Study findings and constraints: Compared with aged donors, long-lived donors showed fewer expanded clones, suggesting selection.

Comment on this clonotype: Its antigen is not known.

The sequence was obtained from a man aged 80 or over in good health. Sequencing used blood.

The CDR3 spells CASSFQGVGNTIYF. CDR3 bases: TGTGCCAGCAGCTTCCAGGGGGTCGGAAACACCATATATTTT. This chain uses TRBV11-2 with TRBJ1-3; TRBD1 agrees at 7 bases. Germline values: CDR1 SGHAT, CDR2 FQNNGV. The CDR3 consists of 14 residues. With V trimmed by 3 bases and J by 4 bases, 3 bases remained unmatched.